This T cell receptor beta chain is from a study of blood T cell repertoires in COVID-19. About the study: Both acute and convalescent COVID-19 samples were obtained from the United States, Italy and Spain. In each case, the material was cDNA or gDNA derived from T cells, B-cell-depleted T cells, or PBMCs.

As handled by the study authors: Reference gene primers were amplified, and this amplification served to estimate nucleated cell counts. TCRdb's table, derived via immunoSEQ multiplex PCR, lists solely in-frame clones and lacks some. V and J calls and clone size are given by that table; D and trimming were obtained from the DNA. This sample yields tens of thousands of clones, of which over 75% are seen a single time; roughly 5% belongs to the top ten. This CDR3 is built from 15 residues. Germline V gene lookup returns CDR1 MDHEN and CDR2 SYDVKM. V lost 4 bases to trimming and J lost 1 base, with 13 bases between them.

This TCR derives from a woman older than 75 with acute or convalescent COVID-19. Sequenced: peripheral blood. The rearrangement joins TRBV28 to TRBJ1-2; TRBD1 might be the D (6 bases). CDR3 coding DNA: TGTGCCAGCAGTTCCCCGGGAGGGGGTAACTATGGCTACACCTTC. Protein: CASSSPGGGNYGYTF.